These T cell receptor beta chains were read from a single sample in a study of CD8 T cells in Susac syndrome. TCRdb called the immunoSEQ multiplex PCR reads again in MiXCR, with one record for every CDR3 protein. This table has some 260,000 distinct CDR3 sequences, 70% to 90% appearing once. Sequenced: CD8+ T cells from PBMCs. The receptors here all came from a human donor with multiple sclerosis. The CDR3 runs from the conserved cysteine through the conserved F or W. D genes are given only for firm matches. The size entry is marked missing in some rows and otherwise reads once, few, many or a size class.

>15|TRBV7-9|TRBJ2-7|.|.
CASSFLTGDLYEQYF
TGTGCCAGCAGCTTCTTAACGGGAGACCTCTACGAGCAGTACTTC
>16|TRBV7-9|TRBJ2-1|.|.
CASSSTLATSTNEQFF
TGTGCCAGCAGCTCTACCCTAGCGACAAGTACGAATGAGCAGTTCTTC
>16|TRBV7-8|TRBJ2-1|.|.
CASSLEGAGSYNEQFF
TGTGCCAGCAGCTTAGAGGGCGCGGGATCCTACAATGAGCAGTTCTTC
>20|TRBV10-3|TRBJ2-3|TRBD2|.
CAISEPSVTSGSIGTDTQYF
TGTGCCATCAGTGAACCGTCGGTTACTAGCGGGAGTATTGGAACAGATACGCAGTATTTT
>18|TRBV6-1|TRBJ2-7|TRBD2|.
CASRKTSGSRWASSEQYF
TGTGCCAGCAGGAAGACTAGCGGGAGTCGTTGGGCAAGTAGCGAGCAGTACTTC
>16|TRBV10-3|TRBJ2-7|.|once
CAISDGSPSSSYEQYF
TGTGCCATCAGTGATGGCAGCCCCTCCAGCTCCTACGAGCAGTACTTC
>11|TRBV7-8|TRBJ2-7|.|.
CASSPSTDQYF
TGTGCCAGCAGCCCGTCTACGGATCAGTACTTC
>15|TRBV27|TRBJ2-7|TRBD2|.
CASKSSGASSYEQYF
TGTGCCAGCAAGTCTAGCGGGGCCAGCTCCTACGAGCAGTACTTC
>13|TRBV12-3/TRBV12-4|TRBJ1-2|TRBD1|.
CASSLQGFYGYTF
TGTGCCAGCAGTCTACAGGGGTTCTATGGCTACACCTTC
>13|TRBV12-3/TRBV12-4|TRBJ2-1|.|.
CASSSSRYNEQFF
TGTGCCAGCAGCAGTTCGCGGTACAATGAGCAGTTCTTC
>14|TRBV27|TRBJ2-7|.|.
CASSLALGLYEQYF
TGTGCCAGCAGTTTAGCCCTAGGACTCTACGAGCAGTACTTC
>12|TRBV7-8|TRBJ1-5|.|.
CASSLPPQPQHF
TGTGCCAGCAGCTTACCCCCCCAGCCCCAGCATTTT
>15|TRBV7-7|TRBJ2-7|.|.
CASSLGPPGLYEQYF
TGTGCTAGCAGCTTAGGGCCGCCGGGACTCTACGAGCAGTACTTC
>14|TRBV7-9|TRBJ2-2|.|once
CASSLVLNTGELFF
TGTGCCAGCAGCTTAGTTTTGAACACCGGGGAGCTGTTTTTT
>14|TRBV5-6|TRBJ2-1|.|.
CASTLMDSYNEQFF
TGTGCCAGCACCTTGATGGACAGCTACAATGAGCAGTTCTTC
>14|TRBV28|TRBJ1-1|.|.
CASLSNSLNTEAFF
TGTGCCAGCCTTTCTAACAGTTTGAACACTGAAGCTTTCTTT
>13|TRBV7-9|TRBJ2-2|.|.
CASSLGANGELFF
TGTGCCAGCAGCTTAGGCGCGAACGGGGAGCTGTTTTTT
>14|TRBV5-6|TRBJ1-2|.|.
CASSLRGRNYGYTF
TGTGCCAGCAGCTTGAGAGGGAGGAACTATGGCTACACCTTC
>13|TRBV2|TRBJ1-2|.|.
CASSDVSGYGYTF
TGTGCCAGCAGTGATGTTTCCGGGTATGGCTACACCTTC
>16|TRBV2|TRBJ2-2|.|few
CASSDPRQSNTGELFF
TGTGCCAGCAGTGACCCCAGACAGTCGAACACCGGGGAGCTGTTTTTT
>12|TRBV27|TRBJ2-7|.|.
CASSPNPYEQYF
TGTGCCAGCAGTCCGAACCCCTACGAGCAGTACTTC
>12|TRBV27|TRBJ2-5|.|.
CASSRPEETQYF
TGTGCCAGCAGTAGACCCGAGGAGACCCAGTACTTC
>15|TRBV6-5|TRBJ2-1|.|.
CASSYAADSIDEQFF
TGTGCCAGCAGTTACGCGGCAGACTCTATAGATGAGCAGTTCTTC
>16|TRBV7-8|TRBJ2-5|.|.
CASSLAAREYQETQYF
TGTGCCAGCAGCTTAGCCGCCCGGGAATACCAAGAGACCCAGTACTTC
>15|TRBV19|TRBJ2-2|.|.
CASRDRTSNTGELFF
TGTGCCAGTAGAGACCGTACCTCGAACACCGGGGAGCTGTTTTTT
>12|TRBV27|TRBJ2-6|.|.
CATSSGANVLTF
TGTGCCACCTCTTCTGGGGCCAACGTCCTGACTTTC
>14|TRBV27|TRBJ1-4|.|.
CASSLPGPNEKLFF
TGTGCCAGCAGTTTGCCGGGGCCTAATGAAAAACTGTTTTTT
>12|TRBV4-2|TRBJ2-1|.|.
CASSRGPNEQFF
TGTGCCAGCAGCCGAGGGCCCAATGAGCAGTTCTTC
>16|TRBV9|TRBJ2-5|.|.
CASSGSFSGLQETQYF
TGTGCCAGCAGCGGAAGTTTTAGCGGCCTCCAAGAGACCCAGTACTTC
>13|TRBV12-3/TRBV12-4|TRBJ1-1|.|.
CASNRGRNTEAFF
TGTGCCAGCAATAGAGGAAGGAACACTGAAGCTTTCTTT
>12|TRBV11-2|TRBJ2-1|.|.
CASSGSGNEQFF
TGTGCCAGCAGCGGGTCAGGCAATGAGCAGTTCTTC
>13|TRBV15|TRBJ2-5|.|.
CATSRDQEETQYF
TGTGCCACCAGCAGAGATCAGGAAGAGACCCAGTACTTC
>17|TRBV12-5|TRBJ2-1|TRBD2|.
CASGLYPLAGGFNEQFF
TGTGCTAGTGGTTTGTACCCCCTAGCGGGAGGGTTTAATGAGCAGTTCTTC
>18|TRBV4-1|TRBJ1-1|.|.
CASSQGLQGYPMNTEAFF
TGCGCCAGCAGCCAAGGGCTTCAGGGTTACCCTATGAACACTGAAGCTTTCTTT
>14|TRBV27|TRBJ2-7|TRBD2|.
CASSSSGSYHEQYF
TGTGCCAGCAGTTCTAGCGGGAGTTACCACGAGCAGTACTTC
>12|TRBV14|TRBJ2-7|TRBD1|.
CASSLSTGGEYF
TGTGCCAGCAGCCTTTCCACAGGGGGAGAGTACTTC
>12|TRBV5-4|TRBJ2-7|.|.
CASNDRSYEQYF
TGTGCCAGCAACGATAGGTCGTACGAGCAGTACTTC
>15|TRBV2|TRBJ2-7|.|.
CASSAQVTETYGQYF
TGTGCCAGCAGTGCTCAAGTAACAGAAACCTACGGGCAGTACTTC
>12|TRBV27|TRBJ2-5|.|.
CATAQGPETQYF
TGTGCCACCGCCCAAGGTCCCGAGACCCAGTACTTC
>14|TRBV19|TRBJ1-1|.|.
CASIPGGPIPEAFF
TGTGCCAGTATCCCTGGGGGGCCAATCCCTGAAGCTTTCTTT
>17|TRBV10-3|TRBJ2-1|TRBD2|.
CAIIVSSGRGKGNEQFF
TGTGCCATCATTGTTTCTAGCGGGAGGGGAAAGGGAAATGAGCAGTTCTTC
>11|TRBV2|TRBJ1-1|.|.
CASRGYTEAFF
TGTGCCAGCAGGGGGTACACTGAAGCTTTCTTT
>16|TRBV20-1|TRBJ2-7|TRBD2|.
CSAKGLAGEYSYEQYF
TGCAGTGCAAAGGGACTAGCGGGAGAATACTCCTACGAGCAGTACTTC
>15|TRBV18|TRBJ2-7|TRBD2|.
CASSPRTSGPYEQYF
TGTGCCAGCTCACCACGGACTAGCGGACCCTACGAGCAGTACTTC
>17|TRBV11-2|TRBJ1-4|.|.
CASSPNKRTELNEKLFF
TGTGCCAGCAGCCCAAATAAACGGACTGAACTTAATGAAAAACTGTTTTTT
>14|TRBV9|TRBJ2-7|.|.
CASSVGTGIYEQYF
TGTGCCAGCAGCGTAGGAACAGGCATCTACGAGCAGTACTTC
>14|TRBV12-5|TRBJ2-3|.|.
CASGRDTLTDTQYF
TGTGCTAGTGGTCGGGACACCCTCACAGATACGCAGTATTTT
>13|TRBV11-2|TRBJ2-7|.|.
CASSQGLPGGQYF
TGTGCCAGCAGCCAAGGACTCCCCGGGGGGCAGTACTTC
>16|TRBV20-1|TRBJ2-7|.|.
CSAPPSDTGAPYEQYF
TGCAGTGCTCCCCCGAGTGATACGGGAGCTCCCTACGAGCAGTACTTC